Below are 9 T cell receptor beta chains sequenced from a single sample in a study of blood T cell repertoires in COVID-19 (TCRdb year 2020). The library was obtained by the immunoSEQ multiplex PCR assay. The immuneACCESS repertoire file appears here via TCRdb, limited to in-frame rearrangements. These files lack a portion of the clones; in checked studies, under half of the deficit traces to unresolved V genes, and the cause of the others is not known. This sample comprises approximately 440,000 clones, 70% to 90% of them detected only once. The top ten hold around 13% of the sample. The sequenced sample was peripheral blood. The receptors come from a woman between 50 and 59 years old with COVID-19, enrolled during active disease.

Only one count was recorded for this clone. The V and J genes are TRBV5-1 and TRBJ1-6; no reliable D call. V shed 2 bases and J shed 8 bases, with 14 bases lying between them. CDR1 and CDR2 from the germline V gene are SGHRS and YFSETQ. This CDR3 comprises 15 residues. The CDR3 here is CASSFSGRIDSPLHF. CDR3 DNA sequence: TGCGCCAGCAGCTTCTCGGGGAGAATTGATTCACCCCTCCACTTT.

The chain uses TRBV2 and TRBJ1-2; D is undetermined. The CDR3 runs 14 residues. CDR1 is SNHLY, CDR2 FYNNEI, per germline. V lost 4 bases and J 7 bases, leaving 16 bases between the germline ends. The DNA of the CDR3 is TGTGCCAGCAGTGCGGGTTTACGCCAAGGTGGCTACACCTTC. This sequence encodes CASSAGLRQGGYTF.

V gene TRBV6-5 combines with J gene TRBJ2-7; TRBD1 matches at 8 bases. V was pared by 4 bases and J by 2 bases, with 10 bases of the junction left unmatched. Per the germline V gene, CDR1 is MNHEY and CDR2 is SVGAGI. The CDR3 runs to 16 residues. CDR3 nucleotide sequence: TGTGCCAGCAGTTCTAGGACAGGGACCGAGGCCTACGAGCAGTACTTC. Translating gives CASSSRTGTEAYEQYF.

The chain uses TRBV11-2 and TRBJ2-3; D unclear. V lost 1 base and J lost 5, with 10 bases in between. The length of the CDR3 is 14 residues. The germline gives CDR1 SGHAT, CDR2 FQNNGV. The CDR3 nucleotides are TGTGCCAGCAGCTTAGGGGCAAAGGAAGATACGCAGTATTTT. Encoded protein: CASSLGAKEDTQYF.

CDR3 residues: CASSPMARLNTGELFF. CDR3 DNA sequence: TGTGCCAGCAGCCCAATGGCCCGATTGAACACCGGGGAGCTGTTTTTT. The V gene is TRBV9, the J gene TRBJ2-2; D is undetermined. This CDR3 region has 16 residues. Per the germline V gene, CDR1 is SGDLS and CDR2 is YYNGEE. Trimming stripped 4 bases from V and 1 base from J, with 14 bases between.

This clone was recorded once. The genes are TRBV29-1 and TRBJ1-1, with 7 positions matching TRBD1. Germline loops: CDR1 SQVTM, CDR2 ANQGSEA. Trimming cost V 7 bases and J 10 bases; bases outside gene matches: 6. This CDR3 has 10 amino acids. The CDR3 spells CSAGGGLAFF. The DNA for the CDR3 is TGCAGCGCAGGGGGGGGGTTAGCTTTCTTT.

The chain is built from TRBV11-2 and TRBJ1-3; TRBD1 matches 11 bases. The CDR3 has 16 amino acids. Germline CDR1 is SGHAT and CDR2 is FQNNGV. With 5 bases clipped from V and 0 bases from J, the junction kept 3 bases outside the gene matches. The CDR3 spells CASSVGTGGSGNTIYF. In nucleotides, the CDR3 is TGTGCCAGCAGCGTTGGGACAGGGGGCTCTGGAAACACCATATATTTT.

The V and J genes are TRBV30 and TRBJ1-2; D unclear. The CDR3 has 13 residues. Trimming removed 5 bases at V and 7 bases at J, with 17 bases between. Germline V gives CDR1 GTSNPN, CDR2 SVGIG (reference sequence). CDR3 in DNA: TGTGCCTGGTACAGAGATGGGAGAAGTGGCTACACCTTC. The encoded protein is CAWYRDGRSGYTF.

V is TRBV19 and J is TRBJ2-7, with 9 bases lining up with TRBD2. Looked up from germline, CDR1 is LNHDA and CDR2 is SQIVND (reference sequence). V gave up 3 bases and J gave up 5 bases; unmatched junction bases: 5. There are 14 residues in the CDR3. CDR3 nucleotides: TGTGCCAGTAGTATGCGGGGGGGCCTCAACGAGCAGTACTTC. Amino acid sequence: CASSMRGGLNEQYF.